This T cell receptor beta chain was recorded in a study of cytomegalovirus exposure and HLA in healthy donors. Study-wide context: Earlier results showed 117 million unique TCR beta sequences derived from approximately 180 million T cells.

The PCR had 60 Vbeta and 13 Jbeta primers. The table came from immunoSEQ multiplex PCR; TCRdb's copy has only in-frame clones and leaves some out. The table has 150,000 to 190,000 clones, approximately 77% seen once. This clone was counted between two and nine times. Its target is unknown. In germline, CDR1 is SNHLY, CDR2 FYNNEI. This CDR3 is 14 amino acids long. The germline V and J ends were trimmed by 7 bases and 2 bases, with 15 bases remaining between them. Study conclusions and caveats: Some TCR beta chains (roughly 150 of them) were listed as cytomegalovirus-associated. The study had only CMV serostatus as immune exposure information. Cytomegalovirus status was reportedly diagnosed by the classifier with high specificity and sensitivity.

Sequences were obtained from PBMCs. The receptor's source is a man younger than 35 in good health and CMV-seronegative. The rearrangement joins TRBV2 to TRBJ2-7; D is perhaps TRBD1 (6 bases). For the CDR3, the DNA is TGTGCCAGCAAGCCTGGACAGCCCACCTACGAGCAGTACTTC. Translated: CASKPGQPTYEQYF.